The clone carrying this TCR beta chain occurred many times. Antigen specificity is unknown. Trimming removed 4 bases at V and 1 base at J, with 3 bases between. The germline V gene encodes CDR1 GTSNPN and CDR2 SVGIG (reference sequence). The CDR3 has 11 residues. The authors took PBMCs from 9.5 to 10 ml fresh peripheral blood. These data belong to a study of T cells in Graves' hyperthyroidism and ophthalmopathy. Study-level findings and limits: Ophthalmopathy was predicted by the model a median of roughly 6.6 months ahead of onset.

Amplification of TCR beta CDR3 regions was performed using RNA transcripts as template. HTBI primers were the set used in a first-round RT-PCR of the TCR CDR3. One entry per CDR3 protein results from TCRdb running MiXCR on the multiplex PCR reads. Among hundreds of thousands of distinct CDR3 sequences listed, roughly a sixth were seen once. Sequencing used blood. The receptor was isolated from a woman under 30 with Graves' ophthalmopathy. The chain recombines TRBV30 with TRBJ2-3; D is unclear. As DNA, the CDR3 is TGTGCCTGGATTGGCACAGATACGCAGTATTTT. It codes for CAWIGTDTQYF. The whole variable domain, remainder taken from reference TRBV30 and TRBJ2-3, is SQTIHQWPATLVQPVGSPLSLECTVEGTSNPNLYWYRQAAGRGLQLLFYSVGIGQISSEVPQNLSASRPQDRQFILSSKKLLLSDSGFYLCAWIGTDTQYFGPGTRLTVL.